Below, 22 T cell receptor beta chains from the same sample are listed, as sequenced in a study of read filtering for tumor transcriptome and immune sequencing. From roughly 390 ng of RNA, a library with molecular barcoded alpha/delta and beta/gamma adaptors was made. TCRdb called the reads again in MiXCR, with one record for every CDR3 protein. The sample holds around 140,000 distinct CDR3 sequences, approximately 13% seen once. The sample comprised a population of CD138-negative cells sorted from bone marrow. These receptors all stem from a donor at least 40 years old with multiple myeloma.

The CDR3 nucleotides read TGCAGTGCTAGAGTTCCGACGAGCTCCTATAATTCACCCCTCCACTTT. Protein sequence: CSARVPTSSYNSPLHF. V is TRBV20-1 and J is TRBJ1-6; no reliable D call. The CDR3 consists of 16 residues. CDR1 and CDR2 (germline): DFQATT, SNEGSKA (reference sequence). With 1 base removed from V and 0 bases from J, the gap between germline ends came to 10 bases.

This clonotype was seen at least ten times. The chain uses TRBV6-2 or TRBV6-3 and TRBJ2-1; 7 bases map to TRBD2. This CDR3 spans 15 amino acids. CDR1 and CDR2 from the germline V gene are MNHEY and SVGEGT. Unmatched junction bases numbered 5, after V lost 0 bases and J lost 6 bases. The CDR3: CASSYSSSGVNEQFF. DNA for the CDR3: TGTGCCAGCAGTTACTCGTCTAGCGGTGTCAATGAGCAGTTCTTC.

Ten or more counts support this clonotype. The genes are TRBV7-3 and TRBJ2-1; the match to TRBD1 covers 9 bases. CDR1 is SGHTA, CDR2 FQGTGA, per germline. Unmatched junction bases numbered 10, after V lost 5 bases and J lost 5 bases. The CDR3 totals 16 residues. The CDR3 DNA reads TGTGCCAGCAGCACCACAGGGGGCGCGGTCCACAATGAGCAGTTCTTC. It specifies CASSTTGGAVHNEQFF.

This clonotype was seen ten or more times. CDR3 coding DNA: TGTGCCTGGAGTCCCCGACAGGCTGAAGCTTTCTTT. This codes for CAWSPRQAEAFF. This rearrangement joins TRBV30 to TRBJ1-1; tentative D call: TRBD1 (6 bases). V was trimmed by 2 bases and J by 6 bases, leaving 10 bases between them. The CDR3 runs 12 residues. CDR1 is GTSNPN, CDR2 SVGIG, per germline (reference sequence). Combining the CDR3 with reference TRBV30 and TRBJ1-1 gives the whole variable domain SQTIHQWPATLVQPVGSPLSLECTVEGTSNPNLYWYRQAAGRGLQLLFYSVGIGQISSEVPQNLSASRPQDRQFILSSKKLLLSDSGFYLCAWSPRQAEAFFGQGTRLTVV.

This clonotype was observed a single time. The chain carries TRBV6-2 or TRBV6-3 and TRBJ1-5, with D uncertain. Germline CDR1 is MNHEY and CDR2 is SVGEGT. This CDR3 is 15 amino acids long. V was cut by 0 bases and J by 0 bases, with 6 bases left in between. CDR3 coding DNA: TGTGCCAGCAGTTACTCGAGTTATAGCAATCAGCCCCAGCATTTT. Its protein is CASSYSSYSNQPQHF.

This clonotype was picked up many times. This CDR3 reads CASMQQGAGNQPQHF. The CDR3 DNA reads TGTGCCAGCATGCAACAGGGGGCTGGCAATCAGCCCCAGCATTTT. The chain joins TRBV6-2 or TRBV6-3 to TRBJ1-5; TRBD1 aligns across 9 bases. The CDR3 has 15 amino acids. The germline V gene encodes CDR1 MNHEY and CDR2 SVGEGT. Trimming removed 7 bases from V and 2 bases from J; junction bases left unmatched: 6.

This clonotype has just one count. V gene TRBV12-3 or TRBV12-4 combines with J gene TRBJ1-5; D not certain. The CDR3 sequence is 14 residues long. The ends were cut back, 4 bases at V and 2 bases at J, with 9 bases in the middle. CDR3 loop: CASSYLDGNQPQHF. DNA for the CDR3: TGTGCCAGCAGTTATTTGGACGGCAATCAGCCCCAGCATTTT.

This clonotype has at least ten counts. V usage is TRBV11-3 and J usage is TRBJ2-1; 12 nucleotides match TRBD2. Per the germline V gene, CDR1 is SGHNT and CDR2 is YENEEA. After removal of 4 bases from V and 3 bases from J, the junction contained 7 bases not matched to a gene. The CDR3 spans 17 residues. CDR3 bases: TGTGCCAGCAGCTCCCGCCTAGCGGGGGGGGGCTACAATGAGCAGTTCTTC. Translating gives CASSSRLAGGGYNEQFF.

This clonotype has at least ten counts. The rearrangement joins TRBV4-2 to TRBJ2-7; no definite D call. V was clipped by 0 bases and J by 0 bases, with 12 bases between them. The CDR3 covers 16 residues. Germline CDR1 reads LGHNA; CDR2 reads YNFKEQ. The CDR3 protein is CASSQEGTAYSYEQYF. DNA of the CDR3: TGTGCCAGCAGCCAAGAGGGAACAGCTTACTCCTACGAGCAGTACTTC.

In regard to this clonotype: A much larger clone sits a single nucleotide away, making a read error possible. Lacking the conserved final phenylalanine or tryptophan, this CDR3 likely reflects a read error. V is TRBV10-3 and J is TRBJ2-2; D perhaps matches TRBD2 (5 bases). Trimming left V 4 bases short and J 8 bases short, with 26 bases between. The germline V gene encodes CDR1 ENHRY and CDR2 SYGVKD. The CDR3 is made up of 18 amino acids. CDR3: CAISASQTSSPPFGELFL. CDR3 nucleotides: TGTGCCATCAGTGCCTCACAAACTAGTTCCCCTCCGTTTGGGGAGCTGTTTCTT.

This clonotype was counted at least ten times. The gene calls are TRBV15 and TRBJ2-1, with 9 bases matching TRBD1. The V gene end was trimmed by 3 bases and the J gene end by 8 bases; junction bases not matched to a gene: 5. Germline CDR1 LNHNV, CDR2 YYDKDF (reference sequence). The CDR3 loop spans 14 amino acids. DNA of the CDR3: TGTGCCACCAGCAGTCACAGGGGGCAGGATGAGCAGTTCTTC. Residues: CATSSHRGQDEQFF.

This clonotype showed up many times. This chain uses TRBV29-1 with TRBJ2-1, with no clear D. The CDR3 covers 13 residues. Trimming cost V 6 bases and J 5 bases, with 14 bases left between them. The germline V gene has CDR1 SQVTM and CDR2 ANQGSEA. The CDR3 is CSVARQIDNEQFF. The DNA for the CDR3 is TGCAGCGTCGCAAGGCAGATAGACAATGAGCAGTTCTTC.

This clonotype was counted ten times or more. V and J are TRBV20-1 and TRBJ1-5; maybe TRBD1 (5 bases). The CDR3 length is 12 residues. V lost 6 bases, J lost 9 bases, and 15 bases lay in between. The germline V gene has CDR1 DFQATT and CDR2 SNEGSKA (reference sequence). The CDR3 here is CSALSGERPQHF. The CDR3 DNA sequence: TGCAGTGCCCTATCGGGGGAGCGGCCCCAGCATTTT.

At least ten counts were recorded for this clonotype. J is TRBJ2-6 and V is TRBV19, with D unclear. Deletions cut 0 bases from V and 4 bases from J, with 13 bases between. The CDR3 is made up of 17 amino acids. CDR1 is LNHDA, CDR2 SQIVND, per germline (reference sequence). The CDR3 protein is CASSIDPSPLGANVLTF. CDR3 nucleotide sequence: TGTGCCAGTAGTATAGATCCTTCCCCTCTGGGGGCCAACGTCCTGACTTTC.

This clonotype was counted many times. The chain couples TRBV12-3 or TRBV12-4 to TRBJ2-1, with D maybe TRBD2 (6 bases). V was shortened by 4 bases and J by 8 bases, with 18 bases between the two germline ends. The CDR3 contains 15 residues. CDR3 region: CASSSYGSRGDEQFF. CDR3 nucleotide sequence: TGTGCCAGCAGTTCATACGGGAGTCGGGGAGATGAGCAGTTCTTC.

This clonotype came up many times. The rearrangement joins TRBV30 to TRBJ2-5; unclear D gene. This CDR3 spans 16 amino acids. Germline V gene data show CDR1 as GTSNPN and CDR2 as SVGIG (reference sequence). The V end lost 2 bases, the J end lost 2 bases, and 18 bases lay between the germline ends. CDR3: CAWSTTSNPRQETQYF. The CDR3 DNA reads as TGTGCCTGGAGTACGACCTCCAACCCACGGCAAGAGACCCAGTACTTC.

This clonotype was observed many times. This chain uses TRBV4-3 with TRBJ1-1, with D possibly being TRBD1 (6 bases). The germline V and J ends were trimmed by 3 bases and 5 bases, with 16 bases remaining between them. CDR3 length: 15 residues. Germline V lookup: CDR1 LGHNA, CDR2 YSLEER. The CDR3 coding sequence is TGCGCCAGCAGCCAGGCTTGGGGGGCCGGGACTGAAGCTTTCTTT. Protein product: CASSQAWGAGTEAFF.

About this clonotype itself: This clone may be a read error of a much larger clone one base away. The chain joins TRBV11-2 to TRBJ2-1, with 9 nucleotides matching TRBD2. This CDR3 comprises 17 residues. Germline values: CDR1 SGHAT, CDR2 FQNNGV. The CDR3 loop is CASSLTSGRWTYNAQFF. For the CDR3, the DNA is TGTGCCAGCAGCTTAACTAGCGGGCGCTGGACCTACAATGCGCAGTTCTTC. Drawing the rest from reference TRBV11-2 and TRBJ2-1, the complete variable domain is EAGVAQSPRYKIIEKRQSVAFWCNPISGHATLYWYQQILGQGPKLLIQFQNNGVVDDSQLPKDRFSAERLKGVDSTLKIQPAKLEDSAVYLCASSLTSGRWTYNAQFFGPGTRLTVL.

This clonotype appeared a few times. The V call is TRBV20-1, the J call TRBJ2-5; D is possibly TRBD2 (5 bases). The CDR3 extends over 16 amino acids. Germline V gene lookup returns CDR1 DFQATT and CDR2 SNEGSKA (reference sequence). V lost 1 base, J lost 1 base, and 16 bases lay in between. CDR3 coding DNA: TGCAGTGCTAGAGGACGGGGTGCGCCAGTCCAAGAGACCCAGTACTTC. It is translated as CSARGRGAPVQETQYF.

This clonotype was counted a few times. The chain recombines TRBV4-2 with TRBJ2-1; 9 positions match TRBD1. Germline V lookup: CDR1 LGHNA, CDR2 YNFKEQ. V lost 0 bases to trimming and J lost 4 bases; unmatched junction nucleotides: 1. This CDR3 has 15 residues. CDR3 DNA: TGTGCCAGCAGCCAAGAACAGGGGGCTTACAATGAGCAGTTCTTC. Its protein is CASSQEQGAYNEQFF.

J is TRBJ2-7 and V is TRBV20-1; the match to TRBD2 covers 10 bases. V was pared by 6 bases and J by 4 bases, with 3 bases of the junction left unmatched. Germline CDR1 and CDR2: DFQATT and SNEGSKA (reference sequence). This CDR3 comprises 12 residues. This CDR3 reads CSARGLAYEQYF. CDR3 sequence (DNA): TGCAGTGCCCGGGGACTAGCGTACGAGCAGTACTTC.

CDR3 region: CASSLVGQRGYEQYF. The CDR3 DNA reads TGTGCCAGCAGCTTAGTGGGACAGAGGGGGTACGAGCAGTACTTC. The chain is built from TRBV7-8 and TRBJ2-7; TRBD1 aligns across 7 bases. CDR1 SGHVS and CDR2 FQNEAQ come from the germline V gene. After removal of 1 base from V and 4 bases from J, the junction contained 7 bases not matched to a gene. This CDR3 is built from 15 residues.